This T cell receptor (beta chain) was captured by sequencing in a study of metastatic and nonmetastatic thyroid tumors. Study outcomes and limitations: Relative to benign nodules, malignant thyroid tumors were reportedly characterized by significantly elevated TCR beta diversity in blood and tumor.

As regards this clone: Its antigen is undetermined.

CDR1 SGHRS and CDR2 YFSETQ come from the germline V gene. After removal of 3 bases from V and 6 bases from J, the junction contained 8 bases not matched to a gene. This CDR3 is 14 amino acids long. TCRdb re-called the PCR reads via MiXCR. The sample has some 14,000 clones, approximately 32% seen once. Thyroid surgery took place with no prior treatment in any patient. The source is a female donor with papillary thyroid cancer or a benign thyroid nodule (not recorded which). Some clones in this sample may be carry-over from other donors' samples. This chain connects TRBV5-1 to TRBJ1-2; 7 nucleotides match TRBD1. The sequencing input was blood. The CDR3 loop reads CASSYTGTADGYTF. The CDR3 DNA follows: TGCGCCAGCAGCTACACCGGGACAGCCGATGGCTACACCTTC.